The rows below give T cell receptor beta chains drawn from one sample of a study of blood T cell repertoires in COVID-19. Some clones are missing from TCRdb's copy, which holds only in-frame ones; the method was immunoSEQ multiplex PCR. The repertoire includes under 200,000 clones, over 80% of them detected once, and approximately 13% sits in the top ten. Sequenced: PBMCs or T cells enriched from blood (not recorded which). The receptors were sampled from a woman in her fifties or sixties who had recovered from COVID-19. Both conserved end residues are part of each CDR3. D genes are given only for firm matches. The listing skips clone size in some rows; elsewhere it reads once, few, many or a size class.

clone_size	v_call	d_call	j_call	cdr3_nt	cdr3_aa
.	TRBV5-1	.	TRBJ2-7	TGCGCCAGCAGCTTGGGTGGGGCTAGTCGCGAGGAGCAGTACTTC	CASSLGGASREEQYF
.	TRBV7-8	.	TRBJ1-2	TGTGCCAGCAGCTTCGAGGGTGTCGGCTACACCTTC	CASSFEGVGYTF
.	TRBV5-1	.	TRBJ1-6	TGCGCCAGCAGCTTGCCAGGGGAATCACCCCTCCACTTT	CASSLPGESPLHF
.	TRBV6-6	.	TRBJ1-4	TGTGCCAGCAGGCGGGACCTTAATGAAAAACTGTTTTTT	CASRRDLNEKLFF
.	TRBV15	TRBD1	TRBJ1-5	TGTGCCACCTCGGACAGGGTGGATCAGCCCCAGCATTTT	CATSDRVDQPQHF
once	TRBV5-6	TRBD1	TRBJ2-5	TGTGCCAGCAGCTTGGTACAGGGGATCCCCTCGTACCAAGAGACCCAGTACTTC	CASSLVQGIPSYQETQYF
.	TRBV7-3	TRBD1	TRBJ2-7	TGTGCCAGCAGCTTAGTAGGGACAGGGGGCCACGAGCAGTACTTC	CASSLVGTGGHEQYF
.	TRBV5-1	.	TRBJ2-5	TGCGCCAGCAGCTTAGCGCGCGAGACCCAGTACTTC	CASSLARETQYF
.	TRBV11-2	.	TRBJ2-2	TGTGCCAGCCACGGACAGATGGTTACCGGGGAGCTGTTTTTT	CASHGQMVTGELFF
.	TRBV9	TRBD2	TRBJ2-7	TGTGCCAGCAGCGTAGGTGGTAGCGGGAGCCACGAGCAGTACTTC	CASSVGGSGSHEQYF
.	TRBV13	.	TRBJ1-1	TGTGCCAGTGCCCAGGAGGAACCTGAAGCTTTCTTT	CASAQEEPEAFF
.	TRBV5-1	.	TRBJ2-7	TGCGCCAGCAGCCCGGAACCCGGGTCCGGTTACGAGCAGTACTTC	CASSPEPGSGYEQYF
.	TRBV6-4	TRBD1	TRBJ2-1	TGTGCCAGCAGTCGGGACAGGGATTTCAATGAGCAGTTCTTC	CASSRDRDFNEQFF
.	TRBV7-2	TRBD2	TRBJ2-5	TGTGCCAGCAGCCCCCAGCGGGGCTGGGGAGAGACCCAGTACTTC	CASSPQRGWGETQYF
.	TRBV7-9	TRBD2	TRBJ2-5	TGTGCCAGCAGCTTACGGTCCGGGGGGGAAGACACCCAGTACTTC	CASSLRSGGEDTQYF
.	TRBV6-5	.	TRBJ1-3	TGTGCCAGCCGCCCGGACAGCACCTTTGGAAACACCATATATTTT	CASRPDSTFGNTIYF
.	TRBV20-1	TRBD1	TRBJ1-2	TGCAGTGCTGCAGGGGGCCAGGGCTACACCTTC	CSAAGGQGYTF
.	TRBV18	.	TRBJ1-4	TGTGCCAGCTCACCCGAAGGGGGAAAACTGTTTTTT	CASSPEGGKLFF
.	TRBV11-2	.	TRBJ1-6	TGTGCCAGCAGCTTCGTCGGGGAAGATAATTCACCCCTCCACTTT	CASSFVGEDNSPLHF
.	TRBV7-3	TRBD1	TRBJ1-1	TGTGCCAGCAGCCAGGGGGGAGACACTGAAGCTTTCTTT	CASSQGGDTEAFF
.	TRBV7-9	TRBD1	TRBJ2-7	TGTGCCAGCAGCTTAACCGGGACAGGGGCCCTTGAGCAGTACTTC	CASSLTGTGALEQYF
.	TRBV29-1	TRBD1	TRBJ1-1	TGCAGCGTTGCTAAGTGGACAGGGCCGAACACTGAAGCTTTCTTT	CSVAKWTGPNTEAFF
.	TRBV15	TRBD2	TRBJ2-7	TGTGCCACCAGCAGAGAGAGCGGGATGGGTTACGAGCAGTACTTC	CATSRESGMGYEQYF
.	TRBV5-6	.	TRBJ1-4	TGTGCCAGCAGCTTGGGCGGGGGGGCCACTAATGAAAAACTGTTTTTT	CASSLGGGATNEKLFF
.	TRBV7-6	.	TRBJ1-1	TGTGCCAGCAGTTTCGGGGAGAACACTGAAGCTTTCTTT	CASSFGENTEAFF
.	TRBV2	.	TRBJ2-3	TGTGCCAGCACTCGACTAGTGGGCACAGATACGCAGTATTTT	CASTRLVGTDTQYF
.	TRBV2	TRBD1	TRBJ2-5	TGTGCCAGCTTGGGACAGAATAAAGAGACCCAGTACTTC	CASLGQNKETQYF